This T cell receptor beta chain was observed in a study of OX40 agonist ivuxolimab in advanced cancers. Across the whole study: Dose-escalation cases comprised hepatocellular carcinoma, melanoma, renal cell or head and neck cancer.

Notes on this clone: What it binds is not known.

Points from the study as a whole: Relatively little clonal expansion, among the lowest observed, appeared in partial responders at 0.1-3.0 mg/kg. On average, a greater number of expanded clones characterised CD8+ T cells relative to CD4+.

The CDR3 consists of 19 residues. CDR1 is LNHDA and CDR2 is SQIVND in the germline V gene (reference sequence). V was pared by 7 bases and J by 9 bases, with 21 bases of the junction left unmatched. Sequencing used immunoSEQ multiplex PCR; TCRdb keeps in-frame clones, though not all of them. The sample carries some 15,000 clones, around four fifths recorded once. V usage is TRBV19 and J usage is TRBJ2-1; 13 bases match TRBD2. This TCR was recovered from an adult with an advanced solid tumor such as melanoma, head and neck, liver or kidney cancer. Sequences were derived from CD4+ or CD8+ T cells sorted from blood, sampled in a trial of the OX40 agonist ivuxolimab. CDR3 bases: TGTGCCAGTACTCCATCCGGGACTAGCGGGATAAAATCAATCGCTGAGCAGTTCTTC. Its translation: CASTPSGTSGIKSIAEQFF.